The entry below describes one TCR beta chain. This clone was recorded a few times. It has no known antigen specificity. There are no base qualities to consult, and no much larger clone falls within one base. The data originate from a study of beta chain features in type 1 diabetes (dated by TCRdb to the late 2010s). General notes on the study: No differences in mean age, gender distribution, total cell number or subset yield were found between patients and healthy donors. Regulatory and stem cell-like memory subsets were obtained from only 8 patients and roughly eight healthy donors, while naive and central memory subsets were obtained from all 28 donors. The study compared the TCRB repertoires of sorted circulating CD4+ T cell subsets in recently diagnosed type 1 diabetes patients with those in matched healthy donors. A total of about 110 million sorted cells were examined across all samples, and the number of cells per subset was strongly correlated with RNA yield.

Each donor gave one peripheral blood draw, around 0.12 L on average, collected into heparinised tubes. A BD FACSAria II was used to sort naive, central memory, regulatory and stem cell-like memory CD4+ T cells with a panel that included CD45RO, CCR7, CD25, CD127, CD95 and CD27. A purity above 98% was achieved for all sorted populations. PBMCs were separated immediately by Lymphoprep density gradient centrifugation and were stained directly, without being cultured. Samples were stained and sorted in pairs, with one healthy donor and one patient per experiment, so that batch effects were minimized. Its CDR3 holds 12 amino acids, cysteine through phenylalanine. Only CDR3 DNA remains: 36 bases, in frame from the first base. V ends up 7 bases short and J 3 bases short, with an unmatched junction base count of 5. The germline V gene yields SQVTM for CDR1 and ANQGSEA for CDR2. Study-wide findings and limitations: Because small numbers of individuals were included in the HLA sub-analyses, any influence of HLA type on TCRB rearrangement was left unresolved. Because cDNA was sequenced instead of genomic DNA, highly expressing activated cells could be over-represented, though the groups showed no difference in activation or CD3 levels. At VDJ recombination sites, patients with type 1 diabetes made fewer insertions and deleted more nucleotides, a pattern implying thymic rearrangement abnormalities. Shorter templates might have been favored by PCR, but patient and control samples were amplified and corrected together, so both groups would have been affected equally by any skew. Naive, central memory and regulatory TCRB repertoires appeared more similar among patients than among healthy donors. Type 1 diabetes patients showed a moderate but significant shortening of TCRB CDR3 length in all four CD4+ subsets.

The entire isolated RNA was reverse transcribed using the High Capacity cDNA Reverse Transcription Kit, and thus expressed TCRB transcripts were sequenced. Deep immunoSEQ sequencing was performed on naive, central memory and regulatory T cell samples, with an average of around 3.5 million total reads per sample. Sorted cells were lysed in RLT buffer, and RNA was extracted using DNase-treated RNeasy Micro or Mini kits according to cell number. Each cell subset was processed on its own to prevent cross-contamination, while patient and healthy donor samples were processed together. Using the immunoSEQ multiplex PCR, TCRB sequences were amplified from cDNA into 87-bp fragments spanning the CDR3 region. Sequencing of the amplicons was performed on the Illumina HiSeq platform. In the source study's methods: Synthetic template baselines were used to correct PCR bias computationally, reads within Hamming distance 2 were collapsed, and singletons that could not be merged were discarded. Reads were aligned against IMGT to assign V, D and J genes, CDR3 length and insertions or deletions at six rearrangement sites. Clonotype counts were normalized to sorted cell number within each subset before computing true diversity and Gini coefficients with the tcR R package. Repertoire sharing was quantified using the overlap coefficient calculated on TCRB nucleotide sequences. Out-of-frame TCRB sequences from naive cells were analyzed to stand in for the pre-selection repertoire. Here the immuneACCESS table is served through TCRdb, limited to in-frame sequences with V and J called. Missing clones are a known gap in these copies; in checked studies unresolved V genes cover under half, and the rest lacks a known reason. V, J and clone size reflect that table, while D and trimming were determined from the DNA. The table for this sample lists around 500,000 clones; about 29% of them were counted only once. About 0.065% of the sample is held by the ten biggest clonotypes.

The clonotype was recovered from a man aged 18 to 29 in good health. The V and J genes are TRBV29-1 and TRBJ2-5; the junction holds 7 bases that match TRBD1. Sequenced sample: naive CD4+ T cells from blood. The sample's cell subset or site, from its label and the paper: true naive CD4+ T cells. The bases read TGCAGCGCTGTGGGGACAGAAGAGACCCAGTACTTC. The resulting protein is CSAVGTEETQYF.